These T cell receptor beta chains were read from a single sample in a study of blood T cell repertoires in COVID-19. Here immunoSEQ multiplex PCR was the method, and the copy in TCRdb shows in-frame clones only, minus some. The data hold 85,000 to 90,000 clones, with approximately 80% observed a single time. The specimen sequenced was peripheral blood. Receptors originate from a man between 65 and 85 years old with acute or convalescent COVID-19. Both conserved end residues are part of each CDR3. A D gene is named only where the DNA matches it firmly. A row's size may be missing; if present it is once, few, many or a size class.

TRBV27	once	TRBD1	TRBJ2-3	TGTGCCAGCAGTTTGGGGGGGACAGGGTTTGATACGCAGTATTTT	CASSLGGTGFDTQYF
TRBV2	many	TRBD1	TRBJ1-1	TGTGCCAGCAGCCAGGAGACAGGGGCGAACACTGAAGCTTTCTTT	CASSQETGANTEAFF
TRBV5-4	NA	TRBD1	TRBJ1-2	TGTGCCAGCAGCCCGTTAGACAGGGGGCCTAGCTATGGCTACACCTTC	CASSPLDRGPSYGYTF
TRBV5-6	NA	NA	TRBJ2-5	TGTGCCAGCAGCACCTACCGATGGGAGACCCAGTACTTC	CASSTYRWETQYF
TRBV27	NA	TRBD1	TRBJ2-7	TGTGCCAGCAGTTTATCTGGTGGACAGGGAGTCCACGAGCAGTACTTC	CASSLSGGQGVHEQYF
TRBV29-1	NA	NA	TRBJ1-1	TGCAGCGTGGGGAGGGGAGGCACTGAAGCTTTCTTT	CSVGRGGTEAFF
TRBV28	NA	NA	TRBJ2-3	TGTGCCAGCAGCGGCGCGGGGGCCGACACAGATACGCAGTATTTT	CASSGAGADTDTQYF
TRBV9	NA	NA	TRBJ1-2	TGTGCCAGCAGCGTAGGTTCTGTAGCTAACTATGGCTACACCTTC	CASSVGSVANYGYTF
TRBV7-8	NA	TRBD1	TRBJ1-1	TGTGCCAGCAGCCCGGGGGACAGGAATTTTGCTTTCTTT	CASSPGDRNFAFF
TRBV5-4	NA	TRBD2	TRBJ2-5	TGTGCCAGCAGCGTCGAACTAGCGGTTCAAGAGACCCAGTACTTC	CASSVELAVQETQYF
TRBV28	NA	TRBD2	TRBJ2-2	TGTGCCAGCAGAGGGACTAGGAGAGGCGGGGAGCTGTTTTTT	CASRGTRRGGELFF
TRBV19	NA	NA	TRBJ1-5	TGTGCCAGTATCCCGGCGGGGAGGAATCAGCCCCAGCATTTT	CASIPAGRNQPQHF
TRBV19	once	TRBD2	TRBJ2-2	TGTGCCAGTAAGGGGCTAGCGGGGCGCACCGGGGAGCTGTTTTTT	CASKGLAGRTGELFF
TRBV27	NA	NA	TRBJ2-7	TGTGCCAGCAGTATAGGGGCAGGGGAGCAGTACTTC	CASSIGAGEQYF
TRBV18	once	NA	TRBJ1-4	TGTGCCAGCTCACCCAGGCCGTCGTTTGAAAAACTGTTTTTT	CASSPRPSFEKLFF
TRBV29-1	few	TRBD1	TRBJ1-1	TGCAGCGTCGCAGGGGGCATGAACACTGAAGCTTTCTTT	CSVAGGMNTEAFF
TRBV27	NA	NA	TRBJ2-3	TGTGCCAGCAGTCCCAGGGACACCACAGATACGCAGTATTTT	CASSPRDTTDTQYF
TRBV11-2	NA	TRBD2	TRBJ2-1	TGTGCCAGCAGCTCCCCCCTGCGTAGCGGGACTTACTACAATGAGCAGTTCTTC	CASSSPLRSGTYYNEQFF
TRBV3-1/TRBV3-2	NA	NA	TRBJ1-1	TGTGCCAGCAGCCAAGAAGAGGGAGAAGCTTTCTTT	CASSQEEGEAFF
TRBV2	few	TRBD1	TRBJ2-3	TGTGCCAGCAGAACTCAGGGGGCAGGCGCAGATACGCAGTATTTT	CASRTQGAGADTQYF
TRBV15	NA	TRBD1	TRBJ1-6	TGTGCCACCAGCGCACGACAGGGAAATTCACCCCTCCACTTT	CATSARQGNSPLHF
TRBV9	NA	TRBD2	TRBJ2-5	TGTGCCAGCAGCGTAGATTCGGGGGGAGAGACCCAGTACTTC	CASSVDSGGETQYF
TRBV12-3/TRBV12-4	NA	NA	TRBJ2-3	TGTGCCAGCAGTCGACTAAGTTGGGATACGCAGTATTTT	CASSRLSWDTQYF
TRBV12-3/TRBV12-4	NA	NA	TRBJ2-7	TGTGCCAGCAGTTTAGTAGGTGACAGACCGTACTTC	CASSLVGDRPYF
TRBV24-1	NA	NA	TRBJ1-5	TGTGCCACCAGTGAGGACAGATACAATCAGCCCCAGCATTTT	CATSEDRYNQPQHF
TRBV5-4	NA	NA	TRBJ1-6	TGTGCCAGCACCACCTCAGGTCGGGGGGCCAATTCACCCCTCCACTTT	CASTTSGRGANSPLHF
TRBV28	NA	NA	TRBJ1-4	TGTGCCAGCACCGAAAGCCGGGCAACTAATGAAAAACTGTTTTTT	CASTESRATNEKLFF
TRBV5-1	NA	NA	TRBJ1-5	TGCGCCAGCAGCTTGGCTACCGGGGTGCAGCCCCAGCATTTT	CASSLATGVQPQHF
TRBV4-2	NA	NA	TRBJ2-4	TGTGCCAGCAGCCCCGATGAGGCCAAAAACATTCAGTACTTC	CASSPDEAKNIQYF
TRBV11-3	NA	TRBD2	TRBJ2-1	TGTGCCAGCAGCCCAAGCGGGGGGCTGTACAATGAGCAGTTCTTC	CASSPSGGLYNEQFF
TRBV19	few	TRBD1	TRBJ1-6	TGTGCCAGTAGTATCCAGGGGGGAAATTCACCCCTCCACTTT	CASSIQGGNSPLHF
TRBV30	NA	NA	TRBJ2-1	TGTGCCTGGAGACGGGACTCCTACAATGAGCAGTTCTTC	CAWRRDSYNEQFF
TRBV15	NA	NA	TRBJ2-1	TGTGCCACCAGCAGAGATCAGGGTAATGAGCAGTTCTTC	CATSRDQGNEQFF
TRBV7-9	NA	TRBD2	TRBJ2-1	TGTGCCAGCAGCTCTGTCCTCGTCGACGGGGGGGCCGTTTGGAATGAGCAGTTCTTC	CASSSVLVDGGAVWNEQFF
TRBV5-1	NA	NA	TRBJ2-3	TGCGCCAGCAGCCCGGGACTGGCCTTCGATACGCAGTATTTT	CASSPGLAFDTQYF
TRBV5-5	once	NA	TRBJ1-4	TGTGCCAGCAGCTTTGGGGCGGGATCTGGGAGTGAAAAACTGTTTTTT	CASSFGAGSGSEKLFF
TRBV29-1	NA	NA	TRBJ1-2	TGCAGCGTTGGTTTAGCATCTAACTATGGCTACACCTTC	CSVGLASNYGYTF
TRBV27	few	TRBD2	TRBJ2-1	TGTGCCAGCAGTTTAAGGGGATTAGCGGGGGCCCCCTACAATGAGCAGTTCTTC	CASSLRGLAGAPYNEQFF
TRBV19	NA	NA	TRBJ1-2	TGTGCCAGCGGACAGATCTATGGCTACACCTTC	CASGQIYGYTF
TRBV7-3	few	NA	TRBJ2-3	TGTGCCAGCAGCCCCTACGGAGGGAGCACAGATACGCAGTATTTT	CASSPYGGSTDTQYF
TRBV6-5	few	NA	TRBJ1-1	TGTGCCAGCGAGTCAAACACTGAAGCTTTCTTT	CASESNTEAFF
TRBV7-3	NA	NA	TRBJ2-1	TGTGCCAGCAGCCTCCGGGACATTTCCCATGAGCAGTTCTTC	CASSLRDISHEQFF
TRBV7-2	NA	TRBD2	TRBJ2-1	TGTGCCAGCAGCTCCTCTAGCGGCAATGAGCAGTTCTTC	CASSSSSGNEQFF
TRBV25-1	NA	TRBD1	TRBJ2-7	TGTGCCAGCAGTGCTTACTCCGGGACAGCCTCCTACGAGCAGTACTTC	CASSAYSGTASYEQYF
TRBV10-3	NA	NA	TRBJ2-2	TGTGCCATCGCAGACAGGACGAACACCGGGGAGCTGTTTTTT	CAIADRTNTGELFF
TRBV4-2	NA	NA	TRBJ1-2	TGTGCCAGCAGCCAAGGGACAGTCAGCTACACCTTC	CASSQGTVSYTF
TRBV7-9	NA	TRBD2	TRBJ2-1	TGTGCCTGGGGGGAGGGAATCGCTACCTTCGGGAATGAGCAGTTCTTC	CAWGEGIATFGNEQFF
TRBV2	NA	NA	TRBJ2-7	TGTGCCAGCGCGCCTCGGGGTCACTACGAGCAGTACTTC	CASAPRGHYEQYF
TRBV7-6	NA	TRBD2	TRBJ2-1	TGTGCCAGCAGCCCGGGACTAGCGGGGGGGCCTGTTGAGCAGTTCTTC	CASSPGLAGGPVEQFF
TRBV6-5	NA	NA	TRBJ2-1	TGTGCCAGCAGCCGATTTGGTGCGGTTGAGCAGTTCTTC	CASSRFGAVEQFF
TRBV10-3	NA	NA	TRBJ1-5	TGTGCCATCAGTGAGTCGGAGGGTGTCGGTCAGCCCCAGCATTTT	CAISESEGVGQPQHF
TRBV4-1	NA	NA	TRBJ1-4	TGCGCCAGCAGCCAAGGGCGGGGAAGGTGGGGAGAAAAACTGTTTTTT	CASSQGRGRWGEKLFF
TRBV20-1	NA	TRBD1	TRBJ2-1	TGCAGTGCTAGTGGACAGGGGCGCGTCTACAATGAGCAGTTCTTC	CSASGQGRVYNEQFF
TRBV3-1/TRBV3-2	NA	TRBD1	TRBJ1-5	TGTGCCAGCAGCCAAGGGACAGGGTGGCAGCCCCAGCATTTT	CASSQGTGWQPQHF
TRBV5-1	NA	NA	TRBJ1-1	TGCGCCAGCAGCTTAGGCAGGTTGGAGAACACTGAAGCTTTCTTT	CASSLGRLENTEAFF
TRBV20-1	NA	NA	TRBJ2-7	TGCAGTGCTCGTTCCTACGAGCAGTACTTC	CSARSYEQYF
TRBV4-2	NA	TRBD1	TRBJ1-5	TGTGCCAGCAGCCATGACAGGGGTAAAGGTCAGCCCCAGCATTTT	CASSHDRGKGQPQHF
TRBV7-8	NA	NA	TRBJ1-4	TGTGCCAGCAGCTTACAAATAATACAGACTAATGAAAAACTGTTTTTT	CASSLQIIQTNEKLFF
TRBV3-1/TRBV3-2	NA	NA	TRBJ1-5	TGTGCCAGCAGTCCACCTGGGGCTAATCAGCCCCAGCATTTT	CASSPPGANQPQHF